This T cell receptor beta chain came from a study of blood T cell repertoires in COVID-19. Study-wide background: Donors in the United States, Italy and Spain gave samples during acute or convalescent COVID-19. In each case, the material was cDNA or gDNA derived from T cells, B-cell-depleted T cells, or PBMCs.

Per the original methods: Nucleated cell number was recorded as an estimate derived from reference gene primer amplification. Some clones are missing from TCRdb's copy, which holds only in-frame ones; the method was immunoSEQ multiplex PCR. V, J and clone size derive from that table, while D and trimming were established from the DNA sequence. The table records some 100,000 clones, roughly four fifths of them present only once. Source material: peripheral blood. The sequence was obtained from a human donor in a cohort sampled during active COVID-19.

CDR3 region: CSSRTGLGGYTF. CDR3 bases: TGCAGCTCCCGGACAGGGCTTGGGGGCTACACCTTC. The V call is TRBV29-1, the J call TRBJ1-2, with 8 positions matching TRBD1. CDR3 length: 12 residues. The junction had 10 bases not matched to a gene; V was cut back by 8 bases and J by 8 bases. Per the germline V gene, CDR1 is SQVTM and CDR2 is ANQGSEA.